This T cell receptor beta chain derives from a study of blood T cell repertoires in COVID-19. As for the study in general: Acute and convalescent COVID-19 specimens originated in the United States, Italy and Spain. The analysed material was cDNA or gDNA that came from T cells, B-cell-depleted T cells, or PBMCs.

Per the original data handling: For nucleated cells, counts were estimated from reference gene primer amplification. Assay: immunoSEQ multiplex PCR; the TCRdb copy retains only in-frame clones and omits some. V, J and clone size derive from that table, while D and trimming were established from the DNA sequence. The sample consists of some 350,000 clones, around nine tenths of them appearing once. With 4 bases clipped from V and 4 bases from J, the junction kept 7 bases outside the gene matches. Germline V gives CDR1 SGHKS, CDR2 YYEKEE (reference sequence). The length of the CDR3 is 16 residues. The sequence came from a human donor in a cohort sampled during active COVID-19. Input material: peripheral blood. J is TRBJ2-7 and V is TRBV5-5; 14 bases are a match to TRBD2. CDR3 DNA: TGTGCCAGCAGCCCCGGACTAGCGGGGGGTATATACGAGCAGTACTTC. This gives the protein CASSPGLAGGIYEQYF.